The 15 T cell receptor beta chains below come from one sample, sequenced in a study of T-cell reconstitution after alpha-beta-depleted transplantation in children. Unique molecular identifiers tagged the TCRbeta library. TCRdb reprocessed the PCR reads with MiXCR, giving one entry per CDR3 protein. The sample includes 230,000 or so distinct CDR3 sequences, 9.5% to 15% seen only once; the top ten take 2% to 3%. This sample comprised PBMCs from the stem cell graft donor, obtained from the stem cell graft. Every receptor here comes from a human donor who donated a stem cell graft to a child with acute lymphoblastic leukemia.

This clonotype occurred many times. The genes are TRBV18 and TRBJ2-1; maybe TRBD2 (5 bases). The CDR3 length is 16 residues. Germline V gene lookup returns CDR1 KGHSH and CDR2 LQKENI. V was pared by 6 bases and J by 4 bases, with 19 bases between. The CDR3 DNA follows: TGTGCCAGCTCCCTCGAGGGCAGCATAGTTTACAATGAGCAGTTCTTC. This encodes CASSLEGSIVYNEQFF.

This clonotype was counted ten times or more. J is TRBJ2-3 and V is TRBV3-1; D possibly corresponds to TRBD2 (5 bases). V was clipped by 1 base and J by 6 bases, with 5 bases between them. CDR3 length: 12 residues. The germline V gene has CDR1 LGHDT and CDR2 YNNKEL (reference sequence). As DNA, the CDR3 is TGTGCCAGCAGCCAAGCGGGGGATACGCAGTATTTT. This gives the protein CASSQAGDTQYF.

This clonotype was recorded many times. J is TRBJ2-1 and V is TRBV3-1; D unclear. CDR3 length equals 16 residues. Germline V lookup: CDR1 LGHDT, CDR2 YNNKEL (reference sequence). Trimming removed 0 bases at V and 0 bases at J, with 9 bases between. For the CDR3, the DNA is TGTGCCAGCAGCCAAGACCCGGTGAGCTCCTACAATGAGCAGTTCTTC. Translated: CASSQDPVSSYNEQFF.

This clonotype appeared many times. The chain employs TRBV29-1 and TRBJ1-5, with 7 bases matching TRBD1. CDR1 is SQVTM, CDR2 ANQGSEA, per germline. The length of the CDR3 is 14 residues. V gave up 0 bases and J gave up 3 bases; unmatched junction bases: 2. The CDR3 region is CSVEEGGSNQPQHF. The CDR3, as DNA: TGCAGCGTTGAAGAAGGGGGCTCCAATCAGCCCCAGCATTTT.

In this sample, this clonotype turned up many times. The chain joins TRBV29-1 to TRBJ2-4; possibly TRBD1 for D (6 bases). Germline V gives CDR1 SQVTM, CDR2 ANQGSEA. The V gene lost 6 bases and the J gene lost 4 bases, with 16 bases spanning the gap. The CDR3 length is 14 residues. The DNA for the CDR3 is TGCAGCGTGAGAGACAGGTTTAATAAAAACATTCAGTACTTC. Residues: CSVRDRFNKNIQYF.

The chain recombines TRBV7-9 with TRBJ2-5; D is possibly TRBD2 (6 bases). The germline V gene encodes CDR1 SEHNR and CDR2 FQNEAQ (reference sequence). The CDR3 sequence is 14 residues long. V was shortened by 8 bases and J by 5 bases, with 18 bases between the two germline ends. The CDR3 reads CASGPGGIGETQYF. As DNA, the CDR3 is TGTGCCAGCGGCCCCGGCGGGATCGGTGAGACCCAGTACTTC.

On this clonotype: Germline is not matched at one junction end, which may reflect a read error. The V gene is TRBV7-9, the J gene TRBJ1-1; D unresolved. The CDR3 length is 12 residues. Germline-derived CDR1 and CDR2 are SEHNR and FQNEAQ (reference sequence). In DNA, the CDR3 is TGTGCCAGCATCTTATGGTTATCTGAAGCTTTCTTT. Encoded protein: CASILWLSEAFF.

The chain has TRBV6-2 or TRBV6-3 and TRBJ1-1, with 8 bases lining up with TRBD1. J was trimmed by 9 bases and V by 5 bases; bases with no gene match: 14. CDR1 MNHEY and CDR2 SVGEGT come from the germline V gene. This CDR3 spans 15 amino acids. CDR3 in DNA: TGTGCCAGCAGTCAAGGACAGGGATTGCGTACTCAAGCTTTCTTT. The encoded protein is CASSQGQGLRTQAFF.

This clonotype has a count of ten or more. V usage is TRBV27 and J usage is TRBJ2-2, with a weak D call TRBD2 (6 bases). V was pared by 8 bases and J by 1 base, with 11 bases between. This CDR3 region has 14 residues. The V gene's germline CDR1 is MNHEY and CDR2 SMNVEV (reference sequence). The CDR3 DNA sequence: TGTGCCAGCCGGAGGGTGGGGAACACCGGGGAGCTGTTTTTT. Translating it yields CASRRVGNTGELFF.

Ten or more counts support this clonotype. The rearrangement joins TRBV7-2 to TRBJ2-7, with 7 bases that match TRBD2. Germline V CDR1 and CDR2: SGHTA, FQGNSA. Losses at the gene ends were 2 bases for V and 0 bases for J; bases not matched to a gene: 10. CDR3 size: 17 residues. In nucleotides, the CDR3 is TGTGCCAGCAGCTTAATGACTAGCCCGAGGAGCTCCTACGAGCAGTACTTC. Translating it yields CASSLMTSPRSSYEQYF.

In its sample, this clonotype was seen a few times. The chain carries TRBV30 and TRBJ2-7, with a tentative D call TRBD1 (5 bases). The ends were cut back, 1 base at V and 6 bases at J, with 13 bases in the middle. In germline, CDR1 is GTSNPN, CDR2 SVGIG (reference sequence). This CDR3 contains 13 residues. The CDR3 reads CAWSGQIVSEQYF. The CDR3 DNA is TGTGCCTGGAGTGGACAGATAGTCTCCGAGCAGTACTTC.

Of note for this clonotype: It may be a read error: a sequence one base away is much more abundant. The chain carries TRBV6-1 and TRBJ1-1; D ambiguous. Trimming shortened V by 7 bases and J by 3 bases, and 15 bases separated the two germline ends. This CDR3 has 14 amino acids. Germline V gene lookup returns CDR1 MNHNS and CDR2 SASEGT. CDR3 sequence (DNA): TGTGCCAGCATCCTAGACACGACTTACACTGAAGCTTTCTTT. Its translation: CASILDTTYTEAFF.

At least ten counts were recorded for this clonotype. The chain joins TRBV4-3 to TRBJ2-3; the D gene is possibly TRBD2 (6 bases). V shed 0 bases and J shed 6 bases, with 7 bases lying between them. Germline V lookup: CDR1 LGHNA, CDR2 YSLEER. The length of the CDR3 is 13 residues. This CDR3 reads CASSQDGGDTQYF. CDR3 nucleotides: TGCGCCAGCAGCCAAGATGGAGGGGATACGCAGTATTTT.

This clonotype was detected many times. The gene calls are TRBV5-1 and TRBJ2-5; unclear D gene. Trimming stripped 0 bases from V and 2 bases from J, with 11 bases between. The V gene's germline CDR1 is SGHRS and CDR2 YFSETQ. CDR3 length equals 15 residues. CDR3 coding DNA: TGCGCCAGCAGCTTGGCCGACCTAATACAAGAGACCCAGTACTTC. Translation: CASSLADLIQETQYF. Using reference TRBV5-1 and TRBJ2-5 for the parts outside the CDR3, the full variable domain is KAGVTQTPRYLIKTRGQQVTLSCSPISGHRSVSWYQQTPGQGLQFLFEYFSETQRNKGNFPGRFSGRQFSNSRSEMNVSTLELGDSALYLCASSLADLIQETQYFGPGTRLLVL.

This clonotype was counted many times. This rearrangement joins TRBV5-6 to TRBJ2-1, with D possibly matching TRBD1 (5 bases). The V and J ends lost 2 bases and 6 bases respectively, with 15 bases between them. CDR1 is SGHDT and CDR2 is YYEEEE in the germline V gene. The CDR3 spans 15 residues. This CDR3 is CASSFDGHSVNEQFF. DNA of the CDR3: TGTGCCAGCAGCTTTGACGGACACAGCGTCAATGAGCAGTTCTTC.